These 16 T cell receptor beta chains share one sample of origin, sequenced in a study of T cell repertoires in cytomegalovirus infection (dated by TCRdb to about 2019). Sequencing instrument: Illumina HiSeq 1500. In-frame beta chains were kept once TCRdb had trimmed the public reads at Q25 with fastp and called clones with MiXCR. Each CDR3 protein appears once, grouped with its most common genes and DNA. This sample holds around 180,000 distinct CDR3 sequences; 28% were observed only once. The ten largest clones take up roughly 31% of the sample. Source material: PBMCs. The receptors stem from a human donor in good health (CMV status not recorded). Some clones in this sample may be carry-over from other donors' samples.

The sample holds many counts of this clonotype. J is TRBJ2-7 and V is TRBV7-2, with D possibly called TRBD1 or TRBD2 (5 bases each). Per the germline V gene, CDR1 is SGHTA and CDR2 is FQGNSA. CDR3 length: 15 residues. Trimming removed 0 bases at V and 2 bases at J, with 11 bases between. The CDR3 nucleotides are TGTGCCAGCAGCTTAGCGGGGACGTCGGCCTACGAGCAGTACTTC. Protein product: CASSLAGTSAYEQYF.

The rearrangement links TRBV11-2 to TRBJ1-3; no definite D call. The CDR3 runs to 13 residues. Trimming shortened V by 1 base and J by 6 bases, and 7 bases separated the two germline ends. CDR1 and CDR2 from the germline V gene are SGHAT and FQNNGV. CDR3 protein: CASSLVQPNTIYF. CDR3 in DNA: TGTGCCAGCAGCTTAGTTCAGCCAAACACCATATATTTT.

This clonotype was seen more than once but under ten times. This rearrangement joins TRBV7-2 to TRBJ2-2; D is uncertain. V shed 1 base and J shed 0 bases, with 9 bases lying between them. From germline, CDR1 is SGHTA and CDR2 FQGNSA. The CDR3 covers 16 residues. CDR3 DNA: TGTGCCAGCAGCTTAGTGGCCAGAACGAACACCGGGGAGCTGTTTTTT. Translating gives CASSLVARTNTGELFF.

The V call is TRBV11-2, the J call TRBJ2-1; D uncertain. Trimming took off 2 bases at V and 10 bases at J, with 9 bases between the two ends. Germline loops: CDR1 SGHAT, CDR2 FQNNGV. The CDR3 consists of 12 residues. As DNA, the CDR3 is TGTGCCAGCAGCTTACTCTCGTGGGAGCAGTTCTTC. This sequence encodes CASSLLSWEQFF.

This clonotype occurred many times. The V and J genes are TRBV7-2 and TRBJ1-5, with D possibly matching TRBD1 (5 bases). This CDR3 region has 17 residues. V was cut by 4 bases and J by 12 bases, with 28 bases left in between. Germline V gene sequence: CDR1 SGHTA, CDR2 FQGNSA. The DNA of the CDR3 is TGTGCCAGCAGCTCAAGCGGGGTAGTCTCTCCAGGGTGGCGCCAGCATTTT. This gives the protein CASSSSGVVSPGWRQHF.

This clonotype was detected only once. One end of the junction fails to match germline, which may point to a read error. The rearrangement links TRBV29-1 to TRBJ1-2, with D uncertain. CDR3 length: 11 residues. Germline values: CDR1 SQVTM, CDR2 ANQGSEA. CDR3 in DNA: TGCAGCGTGGAAGGGCGCCGGGACTACACCTTC. The encoded protein is CSVEGRRDYTF.

This clonotype was seen more than once but under ten times. This sequence joins TRBV6-2 or TRBV6-3 and TRBJ2-7, with TRBD1 matching 12 bases. Germline V CDR1 and CDR2: MNHEY, SVGEGT. The CDR3 has 15 amino acids. Unmatched junction bases numbered 5, after V lost 4 bases and J lost 4 bases. The CDR3 loop is CASSSPGQGAYEQYF. CDR3 coding DNA: TGTGCCAGCAGTTCGCCGGGACAGGGGGCATACGAGCAGTACTTC.

In its sample, this clonotype was seen a few times. This sequence joins TRBV7-2 and TRBJ1-1; 9 bases fit TRBD1. The germline CDR1 and CDR2 sequences are SGHTA and FQGNSA. This CDR3 comprises 15 residues. V dropped 4 bases and J dropped 1; count of bases not matched to a gene: 4. The CDR3 DNA is TGTGCCAGCAGCTGGGACAGGGCCCAGAACACTGAAGCTTTCTTT. It yields the protein CASSWDRAQNTEAFF. Looking up the rest from reference TRBV7-2 and TRBJ1-1 gives the full variable domain: GAGVSQSPSNKVTEKGKDVELRCDPISGHTALYWYRQSLGQGLEFLIYFQGNSAPDKSGLPSDRFSAERTGGSVSTLTIQRTQQEDSAVYLCASSWDRAQNTEAFFGQGTRLTVV.

The genes are TRBV15 and TRBJ2-5; possible D gene TRBD1, 6 bases. The CDR3 is made up of 14 amino acids. Germline CDR1 reads LNHNV; CDR2 reads YYDKDF (reference sequence). With 0 bases removed from V and 5 bases from J, the gap between germline ends came to 10 bases. Written as DNA, the CDR3 is TGTGCCACCAGCAGAGAAACAGGGCCCGAGACCCAGTACTTC. Protein sequence: CATSRETGPETQYF.

The V call is TRBV2, the J call TRBJ1-2; TRBD1 aligns across 9 bases. The germline CDR1 and CDR2 sequences are SNHLY and FYNNEI. The CDR3 totals 13 residues. V shed 6 bases, J shed 6 bases, and the junction held 5 bases outside the gene matches. The DNA of the CDR3 is TGTGCCAGCAGGGAGGGACAGGGAAATGGCTACACCTTC. Translation: CASREGQGNGYTF.

The genes are TRBV25-1 and TRBJ2-1; the D gene is possibly TRBD1 (6 bases). Germline V gene lookup returns CDR1 MGHDK and CDR2 SYGVNS. The CDR3 length is 11 residues. The V end lost 3 bases, the J end lost 11 bases, and 8 bases lay between the germline ends. The CDR3 nucleotides are TGTGCCAGCAGTGACAGGGGACAGCAGTTCTTC. Its protein product is CASSDRGQQFF.

This clonotype was counted only a few times. The J gene is TRBJ1-1, the V gene TRBV7-8; no definite D call. This CDR3 is 17 amino acids long. V lost 0 bases to trimming and J lost 1 base, with 15 bases between them. CDR1 and CDR2 from the germline V gene are SGHVS and FQNEAQ. CDR3 amino acids: CASSLALTATENTEAFF. The CDR3 region has the DNA TGTGCCAGCAGCTTAGCGCTCACAGCTACTGAGAACACTGAAGCTTTCTTT.

There are a few counts of this clonotype. V and J are TRBV4-1 and TRBJ2-5; perhaps TRBD1 as D (7 bases). Between the trimmed V and J ends, which lost 1 base and 4 bases, there was a span of 10 bases. The CDR3 sequence is 14 residues long. The germline CDR1 and CDR2 sequences are MGHRA and YSYEKL. The CDR3 spells CASSQVQGGETQYF. Here the CDR3 DNA reads TGCGCCAGCAGCCAAGTTCAGGGGGGAGAGACCCAGTACTTC.

A word on this clonotype: A single base separates this from a much larger clone, so it may be a read error. The chain carries TRBV7-8 and TRBJ2-7; D not certain. The V gene lost 4 bases and the J gene lost 4 bases, with 14 bases spanning the gap. The CDR3 spans 14 residues. Germline CDR1 SGHVS, CDR2 FQNEAQ. The CDR3 DNA reads as TGTGCCAGCAGCTCCCCCCAAAACAGTTACGAGCAGTACTTC. It encodes CASSSPQNSYEQYF.

In this sample, this clonotype turned up a few times. The V and J genes are TRBV12-3 or TRBV12-4 and TRBJ2-1; D is unresolved. V was shortened by 6 bases and J by 3 bases, with 12 bases between the two germline ends. The CDR3 runs to 14 residues. The CDR3 DNA is TGTGCCAGCAGCCCCTCCGCTCTCTACAATGAGCAGTTCTTC. It specifies CASSPSALYNEQFF.

This clonotype came up once. The rearrangement joins TRBV6-5 to TRBJ2-7; the D is unclear. This CDR3 is built from 14 residues. Trimming removed 6 bases from V and 5 bases from J, with 17 bases in between. CDR1 and CDR2 (germline): MNHEY, SVGAGI. Written as DNA, the CDR3 is TGTGCCAGCAGGCCTGGGGTCGCTGGGGACGAGCAGTACTTC. It yields the protein CASRPGVAGDEQYF.